Listed here are 8 T cell receptor beta chains from one sample, sequenced in a study of blood T cell repertoires in COVID-19. Sequencing used immunoSEQ multiplex PCR; TCRdb keeps in-frame clones, though not all of them. Seen here are about 220,000 clones, 80% to 85% observed once, and the top ten hold 2% to 2.5%. The source material was peripheral blood. Receptors originate from a woman aged 55-69 years with acute or convalescent COVID-19.

The chain joins TRBV5-4 to TRBJ2-5; no reliable D call. CDR1 SGHNT and CDR2 YYREEE come from the germline V gene (reference sequence). V gave up 4 bases and J gave up 2 bases, with 6 bases separating them. The CDR3 is 12 amino acids. CDR3 sequence (DNA): TGTGCCAGCAGCCAACAACAAGAGACCCAGTACTTC. Protein sequence: CASSQQQETQYF.

The chain combines TRBV6-2 or TRBV6-3 with TRBJ1-1; D might be TRBD1 (6 bases). Trimming pared 5 bases from V and 1 base from J, leaving 11 bases between. CDR3 size: 14 residues. CDR1 and CDR2 from the germline V gene are MNHEY and SVGEGT. CDR3 residues: CASSRQGSNTEAFF. DNA for the CDR3: TGTGCCAGCAGTCGGCAGGGGTCGAACACTGAAGCTTTCTTT.

The chain recombines TRBV6-5 with TRBJ1-5; possibly TRBD1 for D (5 bases). The V end lost 7 bases, the J end lost 11 bases, and 12 bases lay between the germline ends. This CDR3 region has 11 residues. Germline V lookup: CDR1 MNHEY, CDR2 SVGAGI. The CDR3 protein is CASTDRGTQHF. The CDR3 DNA sequence: TGTGCCAGCACCGACCGGGGGACCCAGCATTTT.

The chain couples TRBV4-2 to TRBJ2-2; tentatively, D is TRBD2 (5 bases). CDR3 length: 16 amino acids. Germline CDR1 LGHNA, CDR2 YNFKEQ. Trimming took 3 bases from V and 0 from J, leaving 11 bases between them. CDR3 protein: CASSHTSGPNTGELFF. CDR3 DNA: TGTGCCAGCAGCCACACCAGCGGCCCGAACACCGGGGAGCTGTTTTTT.

The chain recombines TRBV19 with TRBJ1-2; perhaps TRBD1 as D (6 bases). CDR3 size: 13 residues. CDR1 is LNHDA, CDR2 SQIVND, per germline (reference sequence). The V gene lost 8 bases and the J gene lost 4 bases, with 14 bases spanning the gap. CDR3 sequence (DNA): TGTGCCAGTTGCTACAGGGAGGGCTATGGCTACACCTTC. It translates to CASCYREGYGYTF.

The V and J genes are TRBV18 and TRBJ2-7; 11 bases are a match to TRBD1. Germline CDR1 KGHSH, CDR2 LQKENI. This CDR3 region has 15 residues. Trimming cost V 3 bases and J 4 bases; bases outside gene matches: 5. The CDR3 nucleotides are TGTGCCAGCTCACCCGGGACAGGGGGTTTGTACGAGCAGTACTTC. Protein: CASSPGTGGLYEQYF. The whole variable domain, remainder taken from reference TRBV18 and TRBJ2-7, is NAGVMQNPRHLVRRRGQEARLRCSPMKGHSHVYWYRQLPEEGLKFMVYLQKENIIDESGMPKERFSAEFPKEGPSILRIQQVVRGDSAAYFCASSPGTGGLYEQYFGPGTRLTVT.

The chain links TRBV5-1 to TRBJ2-3; D call uncertain. The CDR3 has 14 amino acids. Per the germline V gene, CDR1 is SGHRS and CDR2 is YFSETQ. Trimming pared 7 bases from V and 0 bases from J, leaving 12 bases between. The CDR3 sequence: CASSPGLSTDTQYF. The CDR3 DNA follows: TGCGCCAGCTCGCCGGGTCTGAGCACAGATACGCAGTATTTT.

The chain recombines TRBV7-2 with TRBJ2-5; 10 bases line up with TRBD2. This CDR3 is built from 16 residues. With V trimmed by 2 bases and J by 5 bases, 8 bases remained unmatched. Germline loops: CDR1 SGHTA, CDR2 FQGNSA. CDR3 nucleotides: TGTGCCAGCAGCTTACGGCTAGCGGGGGCGAGGGAGACCCAGTACTTC. Protein product: CASSLRLAGARETQYF.